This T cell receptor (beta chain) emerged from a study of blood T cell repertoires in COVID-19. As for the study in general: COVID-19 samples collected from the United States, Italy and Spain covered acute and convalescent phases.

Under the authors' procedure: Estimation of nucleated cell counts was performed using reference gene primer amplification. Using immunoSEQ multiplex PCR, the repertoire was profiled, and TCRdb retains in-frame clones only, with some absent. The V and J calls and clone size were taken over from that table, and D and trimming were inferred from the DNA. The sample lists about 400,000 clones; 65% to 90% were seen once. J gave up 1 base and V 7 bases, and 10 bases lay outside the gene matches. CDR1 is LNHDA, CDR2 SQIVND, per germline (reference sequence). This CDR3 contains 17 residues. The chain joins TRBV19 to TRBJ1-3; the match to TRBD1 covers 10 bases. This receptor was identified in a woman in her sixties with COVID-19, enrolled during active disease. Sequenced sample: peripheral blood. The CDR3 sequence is CASTETGGPSSGNTIYF. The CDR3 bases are TGTGCCAGTACCGAGACAGGGGGCCCGAGTTCTGGAAACACCATATATTTT.